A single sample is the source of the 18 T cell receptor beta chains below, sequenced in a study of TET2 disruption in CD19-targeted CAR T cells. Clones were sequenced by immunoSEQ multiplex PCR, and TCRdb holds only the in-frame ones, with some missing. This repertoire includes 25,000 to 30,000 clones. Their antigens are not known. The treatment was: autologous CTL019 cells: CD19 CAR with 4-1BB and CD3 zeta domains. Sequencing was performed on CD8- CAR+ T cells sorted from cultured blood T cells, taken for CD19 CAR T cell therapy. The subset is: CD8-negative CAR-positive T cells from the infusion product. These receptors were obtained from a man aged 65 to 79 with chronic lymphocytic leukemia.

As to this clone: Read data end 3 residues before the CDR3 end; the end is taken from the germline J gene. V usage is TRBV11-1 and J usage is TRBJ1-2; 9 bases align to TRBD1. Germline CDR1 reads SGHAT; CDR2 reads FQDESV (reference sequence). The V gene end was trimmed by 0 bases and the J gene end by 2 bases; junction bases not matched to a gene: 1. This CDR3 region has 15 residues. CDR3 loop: CASSLAGQGNYGYTF. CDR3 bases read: TGTGCCAGCAGCTTAGCGGGACAGGGAAACTATGGC.

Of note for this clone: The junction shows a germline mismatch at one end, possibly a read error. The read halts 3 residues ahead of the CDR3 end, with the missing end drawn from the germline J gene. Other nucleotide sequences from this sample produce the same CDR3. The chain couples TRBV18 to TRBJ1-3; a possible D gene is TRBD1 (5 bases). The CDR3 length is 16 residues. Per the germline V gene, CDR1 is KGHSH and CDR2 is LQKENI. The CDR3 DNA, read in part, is TGTGCCAGCTCACCTCCCGACAGCTTCTCTGGAAACACT. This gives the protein CASSPPDSFSGNT. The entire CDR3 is CASSPPDSFSGNTIYF.

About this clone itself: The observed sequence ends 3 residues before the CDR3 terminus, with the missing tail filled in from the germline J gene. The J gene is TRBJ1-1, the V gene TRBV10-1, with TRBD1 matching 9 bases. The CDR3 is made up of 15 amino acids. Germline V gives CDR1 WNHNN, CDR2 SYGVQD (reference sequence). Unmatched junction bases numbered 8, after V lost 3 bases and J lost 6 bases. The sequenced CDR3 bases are TGCGCCAGCAGTGACAGACAGGGGGATTACCCTGAA. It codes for CASSDRQGDYPE. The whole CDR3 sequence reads CASSDRQGDYPEAFF.

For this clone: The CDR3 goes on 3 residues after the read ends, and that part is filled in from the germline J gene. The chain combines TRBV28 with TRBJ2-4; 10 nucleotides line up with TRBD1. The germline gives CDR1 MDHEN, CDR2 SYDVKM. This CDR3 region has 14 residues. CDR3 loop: CASSLPTGGDGQYF. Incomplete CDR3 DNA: TGTGCCAGCAGTTTACCGACAGGGGGCGATGGT.

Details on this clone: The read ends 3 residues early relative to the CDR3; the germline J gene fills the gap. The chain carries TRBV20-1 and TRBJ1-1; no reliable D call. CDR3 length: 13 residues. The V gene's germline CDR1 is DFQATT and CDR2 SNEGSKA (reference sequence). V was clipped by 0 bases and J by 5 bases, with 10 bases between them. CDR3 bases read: TGCAGTGCTAGAGAAATAGGGCAGACTGAA. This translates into CSAREIGQTE. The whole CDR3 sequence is CSAREIGQTEAFF.

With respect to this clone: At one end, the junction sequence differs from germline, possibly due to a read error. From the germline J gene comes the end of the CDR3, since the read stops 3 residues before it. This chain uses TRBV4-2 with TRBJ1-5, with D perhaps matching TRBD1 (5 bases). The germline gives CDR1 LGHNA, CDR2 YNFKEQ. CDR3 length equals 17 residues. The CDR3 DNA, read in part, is TGCGCCAGCAGCCAAATATGGGGGGGGTTGGCTAGGCAGCCC. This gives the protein CASSQIWGGLARQP. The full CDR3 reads CASSQIWGGLARQPQHF.

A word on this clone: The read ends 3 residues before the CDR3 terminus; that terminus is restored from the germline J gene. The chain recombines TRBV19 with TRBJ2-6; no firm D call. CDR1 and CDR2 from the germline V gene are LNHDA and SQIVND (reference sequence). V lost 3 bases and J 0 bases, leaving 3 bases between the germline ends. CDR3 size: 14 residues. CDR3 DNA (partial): TGTGCCAGTAGTATTATCTCTGGGGCCAACGTC. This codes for CASSIISGANV. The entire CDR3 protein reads CASSIISGANVLTF.

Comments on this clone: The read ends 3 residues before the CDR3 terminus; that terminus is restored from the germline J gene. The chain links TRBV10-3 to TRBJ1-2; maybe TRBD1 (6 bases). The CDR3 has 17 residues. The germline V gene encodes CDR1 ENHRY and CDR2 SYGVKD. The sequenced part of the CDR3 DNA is TGTGCCATCAGTGAGTCTGGTAGCGGGGGGGCGGGAGATACC. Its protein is CAISESGSGGAGDT. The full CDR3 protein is CAISESGSGGAGDTYTF.

The CDR3 sequence: CASSQEHRGRPDTQYF. CDR3 bases read: TGCGCCAGCAGCCAAGAGCACAGGGGGCGACCAGATACG. V is TRBV4-1 and J is TRBJ2-3, with 9 positions matching TRBD1. The observed sequence ends 3 residues before the CDR3 terminus, with the missing tail filled in from the germline J gene. Trimming took 0 bases from V and 4 from J; bases not matched to a gene: 5. This CDR3 is 16 amino acids long. Germline values: CDR1 MGHRA, CDR2 YSYEKL.

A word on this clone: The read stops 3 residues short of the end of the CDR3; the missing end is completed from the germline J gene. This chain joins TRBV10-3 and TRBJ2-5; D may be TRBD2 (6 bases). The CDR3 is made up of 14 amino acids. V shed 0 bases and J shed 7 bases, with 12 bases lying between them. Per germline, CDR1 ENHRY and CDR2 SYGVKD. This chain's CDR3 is CAISESSGGLTQYF. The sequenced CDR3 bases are TGTGCCATCAGTGAGTCGTCTGGGGGGTTGACC.

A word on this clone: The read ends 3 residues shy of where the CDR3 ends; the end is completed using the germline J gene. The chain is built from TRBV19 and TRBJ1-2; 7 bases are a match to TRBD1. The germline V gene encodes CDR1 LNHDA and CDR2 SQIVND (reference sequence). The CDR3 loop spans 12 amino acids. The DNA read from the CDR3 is TGTGCCAGTAGGGGACAGTCCTACGAC. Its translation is CASRGQSYD. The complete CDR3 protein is CASRGQSYDYTF. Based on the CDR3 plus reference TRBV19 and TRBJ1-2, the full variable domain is DGGITQSPKYLFRKEGQNVTLSCEQNLNHDAMYWYRQDPGQGLRLIYYSQIVNDFQKGDIAEGYSVSREKKESFPLTVTSAQKNPTAFYLCASRGQSYDYTFGSGTRLTVV.

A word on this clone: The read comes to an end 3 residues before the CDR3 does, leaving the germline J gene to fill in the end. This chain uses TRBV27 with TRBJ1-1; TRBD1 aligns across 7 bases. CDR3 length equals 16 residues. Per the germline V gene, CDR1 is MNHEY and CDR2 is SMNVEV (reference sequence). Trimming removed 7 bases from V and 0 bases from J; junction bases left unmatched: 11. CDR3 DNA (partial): TGTGCCAGCAAAAATATGGGAACAGGGGTGAACACTGAA. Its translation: CASKNMGTGVNTE. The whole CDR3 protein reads CASKNMGTGVNTEAFF.

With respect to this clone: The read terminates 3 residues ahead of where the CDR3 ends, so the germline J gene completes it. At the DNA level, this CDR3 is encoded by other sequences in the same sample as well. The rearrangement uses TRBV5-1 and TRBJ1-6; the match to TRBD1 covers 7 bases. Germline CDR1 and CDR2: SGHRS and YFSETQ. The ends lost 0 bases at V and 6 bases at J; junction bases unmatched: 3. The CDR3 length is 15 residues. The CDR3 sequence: CASSLADRVNSPLHF. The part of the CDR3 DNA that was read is TGCGCCAGCAGCTTGGCCGACAGGGTTAATTCACCC.

The CDR3 bases that were read are TGTGCCAGCTCACCAGCCCAGGGGGCAAGTAATGAAAAA. Protein: CASSPAQGASNEK. In full, the CDR3 reads CASSPAQGASNEKLFF. The chain employs TRBV18 and TRBJ1-4; 8 positions agree with TRBD1. The read comes to an end 3 residues before the CDR3 does, leaving the germline J gene to fill in the end. The trim removed 2 bases at V and 4 bases at J, leaving 6 bases unmatched. The germline gives CDR1 KGHSH, CDR2 LQKENI. The CDR3 is 16 residues long.

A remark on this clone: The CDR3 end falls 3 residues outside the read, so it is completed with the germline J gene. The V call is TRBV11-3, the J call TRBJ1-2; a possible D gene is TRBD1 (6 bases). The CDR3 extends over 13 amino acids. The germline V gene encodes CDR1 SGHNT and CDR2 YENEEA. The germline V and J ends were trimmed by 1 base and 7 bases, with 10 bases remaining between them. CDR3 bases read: TGTGCCAGCAGCTTAGTAGGGGGGGCTGGC. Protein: CASSLVGGAG. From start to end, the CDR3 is CASSLVGGAGYTF.

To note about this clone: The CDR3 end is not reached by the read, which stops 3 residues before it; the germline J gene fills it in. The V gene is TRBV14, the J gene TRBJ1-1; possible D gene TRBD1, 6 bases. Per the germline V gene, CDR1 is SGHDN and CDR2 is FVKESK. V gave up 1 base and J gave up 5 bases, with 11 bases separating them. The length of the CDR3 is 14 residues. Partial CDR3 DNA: TGTGCCAGCAGCCAAGCAGGGGTCCTAACTGAA. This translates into CASSQAGVLTE. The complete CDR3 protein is CASSQAGVLTEAFF.

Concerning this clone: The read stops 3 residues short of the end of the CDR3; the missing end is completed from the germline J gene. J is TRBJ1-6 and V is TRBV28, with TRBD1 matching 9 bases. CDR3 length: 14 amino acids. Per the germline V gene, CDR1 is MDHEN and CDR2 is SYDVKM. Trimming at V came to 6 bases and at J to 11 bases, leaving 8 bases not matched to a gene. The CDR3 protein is CASREGQGRAPLHF. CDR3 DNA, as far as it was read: TGTGCCAGCAGAGAAGGACAGGGGAGAGCACCC.

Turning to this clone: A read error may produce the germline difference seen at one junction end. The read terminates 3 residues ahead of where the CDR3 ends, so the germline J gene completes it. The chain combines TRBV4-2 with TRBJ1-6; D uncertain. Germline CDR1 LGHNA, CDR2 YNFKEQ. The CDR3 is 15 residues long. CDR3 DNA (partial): TGCGCCAGCAGCCAAAATAGCCAGACCAATTCACCC. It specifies CASSQNSQTNSP. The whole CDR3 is CASSQNSQTNSPLHF.